These 22 T cell receptor beta chains came from one sample sequenced in a study of shared clonotypes between healthy human individuals. The repertoire was sequenced with immunoSEQ multiplex PCR; TCRdb's copy has only in-frame clones and lacks some. The repertoire holds 450,000 to 500,000 clones, with approximately 78% as singletons. The sample taken for sequencing was PBMCs. The receptors originated from a middle-aged woman in good health. Some clones in this sample may be carry-over from other donors' samples.

Details on this clone: The same CDR3 arises from other DNA sequences in this sample as well. The CDR3 DNA sequence: TGTGCCAGCAGCCAAGTTTCCGGGGAGCTGTTTTTT. Encoded protein: CASSQVSGELFF. This chain joins TRBV14 and TRBJ2-2; D is uncertain. This CDR3 has 12 residues. V lost 1 base and J lost 6, with 3 bases in between. CDR1 and CDR2 from the germline V gene are SGHDN and FVKESK.

The chain employs TRBV4-2 and TRBJ1-4; D is perhaps TRBD1 (6 bases). Germline loops: CDR1 LGHNA, CDR2 YNFKEQ. The CDR3 spans 15 residues. V shed 3 bases and J shed 7 bases, with 15 bases lying between them. The CDR3 here is CASSQSGRGGEKLFF. The CDR3 DNA reads TGTGCCAGCAGCCAGAGCGGCAGGGGTGGTGAAAAACTGTTTTTT.

A note on this clone: The same CDR3 is also encoded by other DNA sequences in this sample. This chain uses TRBV11-2 with TRBJ2-7, with 8 bases lining up with TRBD2. With V trimmed by 0 bases and J by 4 bases, 2 bases remained unmatched. The germline V gene has CDR1 SGHAT and CDR2 FQNNGV. This CDR3 is 14 amino acids long. CDR3 sequence: CASSLDLAGYEQYF. The CDR3 DNA reads TGTGCCAGCAGCTTAGACCTAGCGGGTTACGAGCAGTACTTC.

CDR3 sequence reads: CASSPRGGAEQFF. CDR3 sequence (DNA): TGTGCCAGCTCACCCCGGGGGGGGGCCGAGCAGTTCTTC. V usage is TRBV18 and J usage is TRBJ2-1, with TRBD2 identical over 8 bases. Per germline, CDR1 KGHSH and CDR2 LQKENI. The CDR3 runs 13 residues. V trimming: 3 bases; J trimming: 10 bases; junction bases outside the gene matches: 5.

This clone has at least ten counts. Distinct nucleotide sequences in the sample also encode this CDR3. This chain joins TRBV29-1 and TRBJ1-2, with D possibly TRBD1 on 5 matching bases. The V and J ends lost 3 bases and 0 bases respectively, with 14 bases between them. Germline assignment: CDR1 SQVTM and CDR2 ANQGSEA. This CDR3 contains 15 residues. The DNA for the CDR3 is TGCAGCGTTGATGGAGGGGCAAGAGCTAACTATGGCTACACCTTC. Its protein is CSVDGGARANYGYTF.

The chain recombines TRBV28 with TRBJ2-7; 7 bases line up with TRBD1. Looked up from germline, CDR1 is MDHEN and CDR2 is SYDVKM. The V segment lost 6 bases and the J segment 3 bases; nucleotides outside the gene matches: 11. There are 15 residues in the CDR3. The CDR3 DNA follows: TGTGCCAGCAGCCCCCCGGGACAGAAACACTACGAGCAGTACTTC. Translating gives CASSPPGQKHYEQYF.

This rearrangement joins TRBV28 to TRBJ2-1, with D tentatively TRBD2 (6 bases). There are 16 residues in the CDR3. The germline V gene encodes CDR1 MDHEN and CDR2 SYDVKM. Trimming took 1 base from V and 7 from J, leaving 17 bases between them. The CDR3 DNA reads TGTGCCAGCAGTTTATACCCCTTCGGGAGTGAAAATGAGCAGTTCTTC. This codes for CASSLYPFGSENEQFF.

The rearrangement links TRBV7-9 to TRBJ2-2; TRBD1 might be the D (5 bases). CDR1 and CDR2 (germline): SEHNR, FQNEAQ (reference sequence). The CDR3 spans 15 residues. V was cut by 3 bases and J by 4 bases, with 12 bases left in between. CDR3 coding DNA: TGTGCCAGCAGCTTGGGTTCAGGGTTCACCGGGGAGCTGTTTTTT. Protein product: CASSLGSGFTGELFF. Full variable domain (missing parts from reference TRBV7-9 and TRBJ2-2): DTGVSQNPRHKITKRGQNVTFRCDPISEHNRLYWYRQTLGQGPEFLTYFQNEAQLEKSRLLSDRFSAERPKGSFSTLEIQRTEQGDSAMYLCASSLGSGFTGELFFGEGSRLTVL.

V and J are TRBV19 and TRBJ2-5, with 7 nucleotides matching TRBD1. Germline CDR1 reads LNHDA; CDR2 reads SQIVND (reference sequence). The J segment lost 1 base and the V segment lost 10 bases, leaving 9 bases of the junction unmatched. This CDR3 is built from 14 residues. CDR3 residues: CATNPTGIQETQYF. The CDR3 DNA reads as TGTGCCACCAACCCGACAGGGATCCAAGAGACCCAGTACTTC.

This clone was counted a single time. J is TRBJ2-5 and V is TRBV27; 9 bases align to TRBD1. The CDR3 length is 16 residues. Germline-derived CDR1 and CDR2 are MNHEY and SMNVEV (reference sequence). Trimming removed 6 bases from V and 5 bases from J; junction bases left unmatched: 13. In DNA, the CDR3 is TGTGCCAGCAGACCCGGGACAGGGAGATTCGGGGAGACCCAGTACTTC. Its translation: CASRPGTGRFGETQYF.

This clone came up once. In DNA, the CDR3 is TGCACCAGCAGTAGAACTGTGCGAAAGACCTATGGCTACACCTTC. This sequence encodes CTSSRTVRKTYGYTF. The gene calls are TRBV1 and TRBJ1-2. TRBV1 is assigned pseudogene status. The CDR3 extends over 15 amino acids.

The rearrangement joins TRBV30 to TRBJ1-2; maybe TRBD1 (5 bases). The CDR3 extends over 12 amino acids. With 5 bases removed from V and 10 bases from J, the gap between germline ends came to 17 bases. CDR1 and CDR2 (germline): GTSNPN, SVGIG (reference sequence). CDR3 residues: CAWETGGVTYTF. CDR3 DNA sequence: TGTGCCTGGGAAACGGGGGGAGTGACCTACACCTTC.

Only a few counts were recorded for this clone. This chain joins TRBV29-1 and TRBJ1-1; TRBD1 matches 10 bases. Germline V lookup: CDR1 SQVTM, CDR2 ANQGSEA. The CDR3 has 12 amino acids. J lost 3 bases, V lost 7 bases, and 2 bases had no gene match. The CDR3 here is CSDGTGDTEAFF. The CDR3 DNA reads as TGCAGCGACGGGACAGGGGACACTGAAGCTTTCTTT.

The chain is built from TRBV27 and TRBJ1-2, with TRBD1 matching over 9 bases. Per the germline V gene, CDR1 is MNHEY and CDR2 is SMNVEV (reference sequence). The CDR3 loop spans 14 amino acids. The ends lost 8 bases at V and 5 bases at J; junction bases unmatched: 9. CDR3 coding DNA: TGTGCCAGCCGATACCGGGACAGGGATTATGGCTACACCTTC. Protein product: CASRYRDRDYGYTF.

Concerning this clone itself: A single base is all that separates this from a far larger clone, so a read error is likely. The chain links TRBV4-2 to TRBJ2-7; D unclear. The CDR3 consists of 15 residues. CDR1 and CDR2 from the germline V gene are LGHNA and YNFKEQ. The CDR3 bases are TGTGCCAGCAGCCAAGAAGGAGATGTATCCTACGAGCGGTACTTC. Translated: CASSQEGDVSYERYF.

The genes are TRBV28 and TRBJ2-1, with D possibly matching TRBD1 (6 bases). Trimming removed 7 bases at V and 4 bases at J, with 17 bases between. Germline lookup yields CDR1 MDHEN and CDR2 SYDVKM. The CDR3 is 15 amino acids. The CDR3 loop is CASKNTAGEYNEQFF. Written as DNA, the CDR3 is TGTGCCAGCAAAAATACGGCAGGGGAGTACAATGAGCAGTTCTTC.

The V and J genes are TRBV14 and TRBJ2-3; tentatively, D is TRBD1 or TRBD2 (5 bases each). Germline assignment: CDR1 SGHDN and CDR2 FVKESK. Trimming stripped 4 bases from V and 4 bases from J, with 9 bases between. The CDR3 covers 13 residues. The CDR3 DNA reads as TGTGCCAGCAGCCGGGACCTTCCAGATACGCAGTATTTT. It codes for CASSRDLPDTQYF.

The chain joins TRBV29-1 to TRBJ2-7, with 10 positions matching TRBD2. The J segment lost 0 bases and the V segment lost 3 bases, leaving 2 bases of the junction unmatched. Germline V gives CDR1 SQVTM, CDR2 ANQGSEA. This CDR3 is built from 14 residues. The CDR3 spells CSVDASGSSYEQYF. The DNA for the CDR3 is TGCAGCGTTGATGCTAGCGGGAGCTCCTACGAGCAGTACTTC.

The rearrangement joins TRBV15 to TRBJ2-1, with TRBD2 identical over 14 bases. V was clipped by 0 bases and J by 11 bases; unmatched bases: 6. The CDR3 sequence is 16 residues long. CDR1 and CDR2 (germline): LNHNV, YYDKDF (reference sequence). The CDR3 here is CATSRDRGLAGAKQFF. The CDR3 DNA sequence: TGTGCCACCAGCAGAGACCGGGGACTAGCGGGAGCGAAGCAGTTCTTC.

About this clone: Other DNA sequences within the sample encode an identical CDR3. The V call is TRBV28, the J call TRBJ2-5, with D possibly TRBD2 on 7 matching bases. The CDR3 is 13 amino acids. Trimming took 6 bases from V and 5 from J, leaving 13 bases between them. Germline CDR1 reads MDHEN; CDR2 reads SYDVKM. CDR3 DNA: TGTGCCAGCAGCCCCGGGGGGCGCGAGACCCAGTACTTC. It yields the protein CASSPGGRETQYF.

CDR3: CASSQDIEVAAYNEQFF. Written as DNA, the CDR3 is TGTGCCAGCAGCCAAGATATCGAAGTAGCGGCTTACAATGAGCAGTTCTTC. The gene calls are TRBV4-2 and TRBJ2-1; D might be TRBD2 (6 bases). The CDR3 is 17 amino acids. The germline V gene has CDR1 LGHNA and CDR2 YNFKEQ. Trimming pared 0 bases from V and 4 bases from J, leaving 16 bases between.

CDR3 nucleotides: TGTGCCATCAGGGCATCCAGCGGGAGCTTCCACGAGCAGTACTTC. It translates to CAIRASSGSFHEQYF. The gene calls are TRBV10-3 and TRBJ2-7; 8 bases agree with TRBD2. The CDR3 extends over 15 amino acids. CDR1 ENHRY and CDR2 SYGVKD come from the germline V gene. Trimming removed 6 bases from V and 5 bases from J; junction bases left unmatched: 12.